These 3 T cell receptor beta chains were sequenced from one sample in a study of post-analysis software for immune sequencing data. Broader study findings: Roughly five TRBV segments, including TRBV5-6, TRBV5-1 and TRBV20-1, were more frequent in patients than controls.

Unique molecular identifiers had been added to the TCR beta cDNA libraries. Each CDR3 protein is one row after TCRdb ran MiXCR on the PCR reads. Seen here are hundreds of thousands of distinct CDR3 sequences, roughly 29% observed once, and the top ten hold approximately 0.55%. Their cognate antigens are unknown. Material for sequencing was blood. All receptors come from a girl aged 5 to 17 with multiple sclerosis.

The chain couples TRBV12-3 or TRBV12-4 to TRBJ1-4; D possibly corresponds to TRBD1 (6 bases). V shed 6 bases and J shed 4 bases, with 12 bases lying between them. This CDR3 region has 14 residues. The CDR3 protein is CASRGGAFNEKLFF. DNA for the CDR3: TGTGCCAGCAGGGGGGGGGCGTTTAATGAAAAACTGTTTTTT.

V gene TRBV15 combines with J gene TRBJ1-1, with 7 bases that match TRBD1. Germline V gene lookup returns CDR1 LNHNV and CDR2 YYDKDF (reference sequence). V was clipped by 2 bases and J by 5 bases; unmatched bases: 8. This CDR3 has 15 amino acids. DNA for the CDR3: TGTGCCACCAGCAGAACAAGACAGGGTGGTACTGAAGCTTTCTTT. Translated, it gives CATSRTRQGGTEAFF.

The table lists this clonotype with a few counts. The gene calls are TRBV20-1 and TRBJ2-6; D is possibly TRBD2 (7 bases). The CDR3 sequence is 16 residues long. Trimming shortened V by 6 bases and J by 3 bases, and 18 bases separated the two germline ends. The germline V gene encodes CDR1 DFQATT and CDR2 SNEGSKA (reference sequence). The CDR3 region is CSAPRGGAIGANVLTF. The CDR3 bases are TGCAGTGCGCCCCGCGGGGGCGCGATTGGGGCCAACGTCCTGACTTTC.